The following is a TCR beta chain sequence with its context. The data originate from a study of radiotherapy plus CTLA-4 blockade in lung cancer. Some clones are missing from TCRdb's copy, which holds only in-frame ones; the method was immunoSEQ multiplex PCR. The sample holds about 100,000 clones, roughly 85% seen once. The sequence was collected from a human donor with non-small cell lung cancer who had stable disease on radiotherapy plus ipilimumab. The source was peripheral blood, collected from a patient treated with radiotherapy plus ipilimumab.

The CDR3 sequence: CSVGQGSSEAFF. CDR3 bases: TGCAGCGTTGGTCAGGGGAGTTCTGAAGCTTTCTTT. The chain joins TRBV29-1 to TRBJ1-1; D may be TRBD1 (6 bases). This CDR3 has 12 amino acids. V shed 4 bases and J shed 6 bases, with 12 bases lying between them. Germline CDR1 SQVTM, CDR2 ANQGSEA.